This passage covers 27 T cell receptor beta chains from one sample sequenced in a study of blood T cell repertoires in COVID-19. Produced via immunoSEQ multiplex PCR; TCRdb's table is partial and in-frame only. Among 150,000 or so clones listed, around 88% were seen once. Sequencing used peripheral blood. The source of these receptors is a man aged 60-69 years with COVID-19, enrolled during active disease.

The gene calls are TRBV25-1 and TRBJ2-1; 9 bases agree with TRBD2. J lost 0 bases, V lost 7 bases, and 7 bases had no gene match. This CDR3 is 16 amino acids long. CDR1 is MGHDK and CDR2 is SYGVNS in the germline V gene. Here the CDR3 reads CASTPEAGGSYNEQFF. The DNA for the CDR3 is TGTGCCAGCACCCCAGAAGCGGGGGGCTCCTACAATGAGCAGTTCTTC.

This chain joins TRBV18 and TRBJ1-1; 7 bases agree with TRBD1. The CDR3 extends over 16 amino acids. Trimming at V came to 3 bases and at J to 0 bases, leaving 7 bases not matched to a gene. Germline CDR1 is KGHSH and CDR2 is LQKENI. The CDR3 nucleotides are TGTGCCAGCTCACCTCCGGGACAGAGGATGAACACTGAAGCTTTCTTT. Translating gives CASSPPGQRMNTEAFF.

The chain is built from TRBV1 and TRBJ1-5. TRBV1 is shown as a pseudogene. This CDR3 is built from 15 residues. CDR3 in DNA: TGCACCAGCAGAGACGGCAGTAGCAACATCCAGCCCCAGCATTTT. This sequence encodes CTSRDGSSNIQPQHF.

The chain employs TRBV7-2 and TRBJ1-3; D gene ambiguous. The CDR3 spans 17 residues. The germline V gene encodes CDR1 SGHTA and CDR2 FQGNSA. With 0 bases removed from V and 0 bases from J, the gap between germline ends came to 12 bases. CDR3 protein: CASSLAPAMSSGNTIYF. CDR3 coding DNA: TGTGCCAGCAGCTTAGCCCCTGCTATGAGCTCTGGAAACACCATATATTTT.

This clone was seen only once. J is TRBJ1-3 and V is TRBV9; no firm D call. Trimming took 0 bases from V and 4 from J, leaving 17 bases between them. The CDR3 runs 17 residues. From germline, CDR1 is SGDLS and CDR2 YYNGEE. DNA of the CDR3: TGTGCCAGCAGCGTAGCGGGAACACCCGCAGAAGGAAACACCATATATTTT. It yields the protein CASSVAGTPAEGNTIYF.

This chain uses TRBV7-6 with TRBJ2-1; 8 bases line up with TRBD1. The CDR3 spans 17 residues. Germline CDR1 and CDR2: SGHVS and FNYEAQ. Trimming took 5 bases from V and 4 from J; bases not matched to a gene: 13. CDR3: CASSPTPGQGSYNEQFF. The CDR3 DNA is TGTGCCAGCAGCCCTACCCCCGGACAGGGATCATACAATGAGCAGTTCTTC.

The chain joins TRBV18 to TRBJ1-2, with D possibly being TRBD1 (5 bases). The CDR3 spans 17 residues. V was clipped by 2 bases and J by 0 bases, with 16 bases between them. Germline V gene lookup returns CDR1 KGHSH and CDR2 LQKENI. The CDR3: CASSPAGGLRANYGYTF. CDR3 coding DNA: TGTGCCAGCTCACCAGCTGGGGGACTGAGAGCTAACTATGGCTACACCTTC.

V and J are TRBV6-5 and TRBJ2-3; no definite D call. Germline V CDR1 and CDR2: MNHEY, SVGAGI. V lost 3 bases to trimming and J lost 1 base, with 8 bases between them. The CDR3 totals 14 residues. The CDR3 protein is CASSYTGRTDTQYF. In DNA form, the CDR3 reads TGTGCCAGCAGTTATACTGGGCGCACAGATACGCAGTATTTT.

This chain connects TRBV4-1 to TRBJ1-2, with TRBD1 identical over 7 bases. This CDR3 is built from 11 residues. Germline V gene lookup returns CDR1 MGHRA and CDR2 YSYEKL. Germline trimming cut 4 bases from V and 8 bases from J; bases unmatched to any gene: 1. The CDR3 DNA is TGCGCCAGCAGCCGGGACAGCGGCTACACCTTC. Translation gives CASSRDSGYTF.

The chain links TRBV24-1 to TRBJ1-4; no clear D. The CDR3 spans 15 residues. Germline V gene sequence: CDR1 KGHDR, CDR2 SFDVKD. V gave up 2 bases and J gave up 7 bases, with 13 bases separating them. The CDR3 spells CATSDSLAVGEKLFF. DNA for the CDR3: TGTGCCACCAGTGATTCTTTGGCGGTGGGTGAAAAACTGTTTTTT.

This clone has just a few counts. This sequence joins TRBV5-1 and TRBJ2-7; 12 bases are shared with TRBD1. The ends lost 0 bases at V and 0 bases at J; junction bases unmatched: 16. In germline, CDR1 is SGHRS, CDR2 YFSETQ. The CDR3 runs 21 residues. The CDR3 here is CASSLAPKGTGGSHSSYEQYF. The CDR3 region has the DNA TGCGCCAGCAGCTTGGCCCCGAAGGGGACAGGGGGCTCTCACAGCTCCTACGAGCAGTACTTC.

This sequence joins TRBV7-3 and TRBJ1-1; D possibly corresponds to TRBD1 (5 bases). Per germline, CDR1 SGHTA and CDR2 FQGTGA. CDR3 length equals 15 residues. Trimming removed 0 bases from V and 0 bases from J, with 8 bases in between. As DNA, the CDR3 is TGTGCCAGCAGCTTAACTGGGGGGATGAACACTGAAGCTTTCTTT. The encoded protein is CASSLTGGMNTEAFF.

The chain joins TRBV3-1 (or the pseudogene TRBV3-2) to TRBJ1-2; weak D call: TRBD1 (5 bases). This CDR3 is built from 15 residues. V was shortened by 0 bases and J by 5 bases, with 13 bases between the two germline ends. Germline V gene data show CDR1 as LGHDT and CDR2 as YNNKEL (reference sequence). The CDR3 nucleotides read TGTGCCAGCAGCCAAGAAGCCGGACACGGATATGGCTACACCTTC. This encodes CASSQEAGHGYGYTF.

This sequence joins TRBV30 and TRBJ1-1; 7 bases map to TRBD1. The CDR3 contains 13 residues. Germline values: CDR1 GTSNPN, CDR2 SVGIG (reference sequence). V was pared by 6 bases and J by 1 base, with 5 bases of the junction left unmatched. The CDR3 nucleotides are TGTGCCTGTTGGACAGGCCAGAACACTGAAGCTTTCTTT. This translates into CACWTGQNTEAFF.

The CDR3 DNA is TGTGCCAGCAGAACCGGGACAAGAAATGAAAAACTGTTTTTT. Translated: CASRTGTRNEKLFF. The V and J genes are TRBV27 and TRBJ1-4; tentative D call: TRBD1 (6 bases). Deletions cut 6 bases from V and 5 bases from J, with 13 bases between. Germline CDR1 MNHEY, CDR2 SMNVEV (reference sequence). CDR3 length: 14 residues.

The J gene is TRBJ1-2, the V gene TRBV7-8; D gene ambiguous. Germline CDR1 and CDR2: SGHVS and FQNEAQ. The CDR3 runs to 15 residues. Deletions cut 5 bases from V and 2 bases from J, with 15 bases between. The CDR3 nucleotides read TGTGCCAGCAGCCCCTCCGGAGGCGGCAACTATGGCTACACCTTC. It codes for CASSPSGGGNYGYTF.

The chain recombines TRBV30 with TRBJ1-2; D is unresolved. The CDR3 has 11 amino acids. With 5 bases removed from V and 5 bases from J, the gap between germline ends came to 9 bases. Germline V gene lookup returns CDR1 GTSNPN and CDR2 SVGIG (reference sequence). The CDR3 DNA reads as TGTGCCTGGGCCCCTAGGTATGGCTACACCTTC. This encodes CAWAPRYGYTF.

CDR3 coding DNA: TGTGCCAGCAGCCTACAGCGGGCCGGATGGGAGACCCAGTACTTC. Protein: CASSLQRAGWETQYF. This rearrangement joins TRBV11-1 to TRBJ2-5, with D tentatively TRBD2 (6 bases). CDR3 length: 15 amino acids. Trimming took off 5 bases at V and 5 bases at J, with 18 bases between the two ends. Germline V gives CDR1 SGHAT, CDR2 FQDESV (reference sequence).

V is TRBV7-8 and J is TRBJ1-5; D is unresolved. The germline gives CDR1 SGHVS, CDR2 FQNEAQ. Trimming shortened V by 0 bases and J by 0 bases, and 9 bases separated the two germline ends. This CDR3 comprises 16 residues. The CDR3 is CASSLARHNSNQPQHF. The CDR3 nucleotides read TGTGCCAGCAGCTTAGCGCGGCACAATAGCAATCAGCCCCAGCATTTT.

The J gene is TRBJ1-1, the V gene TRBV11-2, with D uncertain. V lost 7 bases and J lost 0, with 12 bases in between. The CDR3 length is 14 residues. Germline lookup yields CDR1 SGHAT and CDR2 FQNNGV. CDR3 nucleotides: TGTGCCAGCACCCTAGCGGGGTTGAACACTGAAGCTTTCTTT. Its protein is CASTLAGLNTEAFF. The complete variable domain, with remaining parts taken from reference TRBV11-2 and TRBJ1-1, reads EAGVAQSPRYKIIEKRQSVAFWCNPISGHATLYWYQQILGQGPKLLIQFQNNGVVDDSQLPKDRFSAERLKGVDSTLKIQPAKLEDSAVYLCASTLAGLNTEAFFGQGTRLTVV.

The V gene is TRBV3-1 (or the pseudogene TRBV3-2), the J gene TRBJ2-1; TRBD2 matches at 9 bases. V gave up 2 bases and J gave up 7 bases; unmatched junction bases: 6. The CDR3 is made up of 15 amino acids. Germline V gene sequence: CDR1 LGHDT, CDR2 YNNKEL (reference sequence). CDR3 sequence reads: CASSQWTSATNEQFF. The CDR3, as DNA: TGTGCCAGCAGCCAATGGACTAGCGCGACAAATGAGCAGTTCTTC.

J is TRBJ1-1 and V is TRBV30; D unclear. The CDR3 is 11 amino acids. V gave up 6 bases and J gave up 1 base, with 6 bases separating them. Germline-derived CDR1 and CDR2 are GTSNPN and SVGIG (reference sequence). In DNA form, the CDR3 reads TGTGCCTGCAGGTCGAACACTGAAGCTTTCTTT. Protein sequence: CACRSNTEAFF.

The V call is TRBV6-4, the J call TRBJ1-2; TRBD1 agrees at 7 bases. Germline CDR1 and CDR2: MRHNA and SNTAGT. V dropped 6 bases and J dropped 4; count of bases not matched to a gene: 5. CDR3 size: 13 residues. The CDR3, as DNA: TGTGCCAGCAGAGGGGGCTTGGGCTATGGCTACACCTTC. As protein: CASRGGLGYGYTF.

The chain joins TRBV19 to TRBJ1-2, with 7 bases that match TRBD1. Germline V gene data show CDR1 as LNHDA and CDR2 as SQIVND (reference sequence). J was trimmed by 0 bases and V by 4 bases; bases with no gene match: 2. The CDR3 spans 14 residues. The CDR3 loop is CASSTGQTNYGYTF. CDR3 bases: TGTGCCAGTAGTACGGGACAGACTAACTATGGCTACACCTTC.

This clone was counted a few times. This chain connects TRBV30 to TRBJ1-2; weak D call: TRBD1 (6 bases). CDR1 and CDR2 from the germline V gene are GTSNPN and SVGIG (reference sequence). The CDR3 length is 14 residues. Trimming cost V 4 bases and J 0 bases, with 12 bases left between them. CDR3 bases: TGTGCCTGGAAGGGGGGGGCCCCTAACTATGGCTACACCTTC. It specifies CAWKGGAPNYGYTF.

This clone showed up just once. The rearrangement joins TRBV6-1 to TRBJ2-2; D is unresolved. The germline V and J ends were trimmed by 2 bases and 2 bases, with 12 bases remaining between them. CDR3 length equals 16 residues. Looked up from germline, CDR1 is MNHNS and CDR2 is SASEGT. The CDR3 protein is CASSERDTINTGELFF. CDR3 sequence (DNA): TGTGCCAGCAGTGAAAGAGACACCATTAACACCGGGGAGCTGTTTTTT.

The chain employs TRBV3-1 (or the pseudogene TRBV3-2) and TRBJ1-1; 11 bases map to TRBD1. The CDR3 contains 15 residues. V lost 3 bases and J lost 11; bases outside the gene matches: 11. The germline CDR1 and CDR2 sequences are LGHDT and YNNKEL (reference sequence). As DNA, the CDR3 is TGTGCCAGCAGCCATGAAAAAACCCGGGACAGGGGGGCTTTCTTT. Translating it yields CASSHEKTRDRGAFF.